The sequence of this TCR beta chain was determined in a study of blood T cell repertoires in COVID-19. Background on the study: PBMCs, B-cell-depleted T cells, or T cells provided the cDNA or gDNA that made up the material.

CDR3 length: 15 amino acids. V dropped 3 bases and J dropped 6 bases, with 18 bases sitting between them. From germline, CDR1 is SGHRS and CDR2 YFSETQ. This clone was counted between two and nine times. Participant ages covered about 18 to 89 years across some 25 US areas. Cohorts were determined from participant-reported clinical history. Assay: immunoSEQ multiplex PCR; the TCRdb copy retains only in-frame clones and omits some. The table includes over 200,000 clones, about 91% detected once. Specimen: PBMCs or T cells enriched from blood (not recorded which). The V and J genes are TRBV5-1 and TRBJ1-1; D gene ambiguous. The TCR originated in a human donor in a cohort exposed to, infected with or recovered from COVID-19 (not recorded which). The donor label of this sample is uncertain. CDR3 DNA: TGCGCCAGCAGCTCCCCGACGGTGGGCTACGCTGAAGCTTTCTTT. Its translation: CASSSPTVGYAEAFF.